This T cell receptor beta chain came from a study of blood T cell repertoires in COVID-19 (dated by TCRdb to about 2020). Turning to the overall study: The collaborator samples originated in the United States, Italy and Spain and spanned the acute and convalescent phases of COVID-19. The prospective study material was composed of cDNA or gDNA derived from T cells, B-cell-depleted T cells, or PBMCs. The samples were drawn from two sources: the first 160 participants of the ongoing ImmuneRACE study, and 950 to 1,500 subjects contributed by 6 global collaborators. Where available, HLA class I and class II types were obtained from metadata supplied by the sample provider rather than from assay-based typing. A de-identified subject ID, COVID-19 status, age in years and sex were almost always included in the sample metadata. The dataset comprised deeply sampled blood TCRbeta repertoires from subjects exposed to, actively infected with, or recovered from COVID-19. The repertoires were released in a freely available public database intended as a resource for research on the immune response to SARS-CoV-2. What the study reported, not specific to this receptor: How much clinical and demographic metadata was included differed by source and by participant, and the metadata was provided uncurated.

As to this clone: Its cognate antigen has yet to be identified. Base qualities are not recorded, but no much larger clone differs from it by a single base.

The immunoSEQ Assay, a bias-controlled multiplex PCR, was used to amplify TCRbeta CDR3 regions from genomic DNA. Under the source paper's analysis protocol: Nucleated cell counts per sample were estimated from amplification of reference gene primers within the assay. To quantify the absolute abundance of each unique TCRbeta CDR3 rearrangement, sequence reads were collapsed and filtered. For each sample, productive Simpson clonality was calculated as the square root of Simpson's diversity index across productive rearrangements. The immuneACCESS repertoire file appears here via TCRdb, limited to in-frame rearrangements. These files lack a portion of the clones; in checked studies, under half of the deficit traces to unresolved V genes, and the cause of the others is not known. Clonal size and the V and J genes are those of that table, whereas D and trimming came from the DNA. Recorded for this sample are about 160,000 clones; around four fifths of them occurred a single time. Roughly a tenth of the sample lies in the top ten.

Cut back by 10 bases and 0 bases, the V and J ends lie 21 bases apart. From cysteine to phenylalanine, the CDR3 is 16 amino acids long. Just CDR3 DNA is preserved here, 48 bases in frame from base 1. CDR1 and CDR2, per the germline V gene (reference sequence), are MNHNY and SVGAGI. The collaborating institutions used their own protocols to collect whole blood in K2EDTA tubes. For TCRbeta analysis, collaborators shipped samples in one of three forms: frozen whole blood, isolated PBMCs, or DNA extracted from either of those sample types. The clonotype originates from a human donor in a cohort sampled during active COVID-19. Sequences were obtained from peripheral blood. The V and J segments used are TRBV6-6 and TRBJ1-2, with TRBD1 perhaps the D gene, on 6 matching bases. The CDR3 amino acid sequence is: CATQREGDYSNYGYTF. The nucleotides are TGTGCCACTCAAAGGGAGGGGGACTACTCTAACTATGGCTACACCTTC.